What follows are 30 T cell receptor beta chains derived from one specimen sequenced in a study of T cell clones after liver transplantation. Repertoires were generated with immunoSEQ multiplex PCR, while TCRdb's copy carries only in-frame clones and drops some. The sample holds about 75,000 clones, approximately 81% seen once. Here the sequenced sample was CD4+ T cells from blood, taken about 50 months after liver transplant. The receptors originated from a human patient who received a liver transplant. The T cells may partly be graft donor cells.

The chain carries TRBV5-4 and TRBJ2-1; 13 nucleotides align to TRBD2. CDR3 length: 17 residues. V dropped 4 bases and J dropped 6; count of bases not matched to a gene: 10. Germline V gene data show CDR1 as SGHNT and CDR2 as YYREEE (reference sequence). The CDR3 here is CASSPGTSGERGNEQFF. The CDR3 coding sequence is TGTGCCAGCAGCCCCGGGACTAGCGGGGAACGGGGCAATGAGCAGTTCTTC.

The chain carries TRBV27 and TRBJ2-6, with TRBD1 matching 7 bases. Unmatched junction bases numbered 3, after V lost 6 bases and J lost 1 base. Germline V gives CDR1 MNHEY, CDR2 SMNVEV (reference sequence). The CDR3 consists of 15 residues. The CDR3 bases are TGTGCCAGCAGAACAGGGGTTTCTGGGGCCAACGTCCTGACTTTC. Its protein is CASRTGVSGANVLTF.

Written as DNA, the CDR3 is TGCGCCAGCAGCCGCGAGTCCGGGACATCGGGGAACACCGGGGAGCTGTTTTTT. It yields the protein CASSRESGTSGNTGELFF. The chain combines TRBV4-1 with TRBJ2-2; D might be TRBD1 (6 bases). From germline, CDR1 is MGHRA and CDR2 YSYEKL. Deletions cut 4 bases from V and 1 base from J, with 19 bases between. CDR3 length equals 18 residues.

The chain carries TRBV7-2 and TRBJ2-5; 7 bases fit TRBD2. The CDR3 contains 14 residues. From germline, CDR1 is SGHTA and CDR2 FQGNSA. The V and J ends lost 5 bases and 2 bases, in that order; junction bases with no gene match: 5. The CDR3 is CASSRSGRQETQYF. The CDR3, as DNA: TGTGCCAGCAGCCGGTCCGGGAGGCAAGAGACCCAGTACTTC. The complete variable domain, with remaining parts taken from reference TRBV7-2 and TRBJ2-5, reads GAGVSQSPSNKVTEKGKDVELRCDPISGHTALYWYRQSLGQGLEFLIYFQGNSAPDKSGLPSDRFSAERTGGSVSTLTIQRTQQEDSAVYLCASSRSGRQETQYFGPGTRLLVL.

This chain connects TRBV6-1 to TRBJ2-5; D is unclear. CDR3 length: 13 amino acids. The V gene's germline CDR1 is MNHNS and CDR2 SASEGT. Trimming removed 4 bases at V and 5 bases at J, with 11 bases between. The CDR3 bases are TGTGCCAGCAGTGCCCTTAACGGGGAGACCCAGTACTTC. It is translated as CASSALNGETQYF.

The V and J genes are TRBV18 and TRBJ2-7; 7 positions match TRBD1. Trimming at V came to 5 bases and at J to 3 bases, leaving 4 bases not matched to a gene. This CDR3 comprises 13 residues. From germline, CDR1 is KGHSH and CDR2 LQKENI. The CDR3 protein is CASSRGQYYEQYF. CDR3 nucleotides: TGTGCCAGCTCAAGGGGACAGTACTACGAGCAGTACTTC.

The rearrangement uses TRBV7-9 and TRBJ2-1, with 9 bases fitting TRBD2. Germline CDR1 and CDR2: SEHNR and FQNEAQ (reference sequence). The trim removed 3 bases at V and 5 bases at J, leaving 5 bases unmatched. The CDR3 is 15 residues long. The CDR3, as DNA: TGTGCCAGCAGCTTCAGCGGGGGGCAGAACAATGAGCAGTTCTTC. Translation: CASSFSGGQNNEQFF.

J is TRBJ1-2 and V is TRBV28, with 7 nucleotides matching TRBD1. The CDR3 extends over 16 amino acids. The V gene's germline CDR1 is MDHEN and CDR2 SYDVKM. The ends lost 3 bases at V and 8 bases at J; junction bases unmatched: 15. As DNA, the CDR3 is TGTGCCAGCAGTTTGGCGAATTGGGCAGGGGGACGGGGCTACACCTTC. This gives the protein CASSLANWAGGRGYTF.

Written as DNA, the CDR3 is TGTGCCAGCAGTCACCCAACGACTGGCACAGATACGCAGTATTTT. This sequence encodes CASSHPTTGTDTQYF. This chain joins TRBV6-1 and TRBJ2-3, with D uncertain. V was trimmed by 5 bases and J by 1 base, leaving 13 bases between them. The germline CDR1 and CDR2 sequences are MNHNS and SASEGT. This CDR3 is 15 amino acids long.

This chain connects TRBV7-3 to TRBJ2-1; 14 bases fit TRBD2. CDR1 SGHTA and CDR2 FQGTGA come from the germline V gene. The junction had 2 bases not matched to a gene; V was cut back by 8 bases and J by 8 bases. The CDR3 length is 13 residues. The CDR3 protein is CASGTSGSYEQFF. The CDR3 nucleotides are TGTGCCAGCGGGACTAGCGGGAGTTATGAGCAGTTCTTC.

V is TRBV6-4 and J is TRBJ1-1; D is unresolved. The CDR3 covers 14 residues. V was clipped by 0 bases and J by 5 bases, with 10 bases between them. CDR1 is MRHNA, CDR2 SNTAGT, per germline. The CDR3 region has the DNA TGTGCCAGCAGTGACTCGAGCCGCGCGACTGAAGCTTTCTTT. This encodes CASSDSSRATEAFF.

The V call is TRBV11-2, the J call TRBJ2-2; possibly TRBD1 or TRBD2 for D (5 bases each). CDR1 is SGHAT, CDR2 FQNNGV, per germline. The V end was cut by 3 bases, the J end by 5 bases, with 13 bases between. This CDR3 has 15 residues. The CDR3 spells CASSFSGTATGELFF. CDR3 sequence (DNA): TGTGCCAGCAGCTTTTCCGGGACCGCTACCGGGGAGCTGTTTTTT.

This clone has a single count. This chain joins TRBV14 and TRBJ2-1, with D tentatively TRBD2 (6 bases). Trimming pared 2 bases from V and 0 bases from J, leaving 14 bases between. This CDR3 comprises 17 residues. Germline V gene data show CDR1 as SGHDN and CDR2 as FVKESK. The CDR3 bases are TGTGCCAGCAGCCAACCTTCGGGACTCTTCTCCTACAATGAGCAGTTCTTC. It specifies CASSQPSGLFSYNEQFF.

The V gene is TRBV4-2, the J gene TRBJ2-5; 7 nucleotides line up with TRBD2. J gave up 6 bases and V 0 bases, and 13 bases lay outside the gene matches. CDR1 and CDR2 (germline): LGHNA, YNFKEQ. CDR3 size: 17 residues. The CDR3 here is CASSQDRGGSEGKTQYF. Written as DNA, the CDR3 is TGTGCCAGCAGCCAAGATCGGGGCGGGAGTGAGGGAAAGACCCAGTACTTC.

CDR3 loop: CASSYPRDRGQETQYF. CDR3 nucleotides: TGCGCCAGCAGCTATCCCCGGGACAGGGGACAAGAGACCCAGTACTTC. The rearrangement uses TRBV5-1 and TRBJ2-5, with 10 bases identical to TRBD1. Germline values: CDR1 SGHRS, CDR2 YFSETQ. CDR3 length equals 16 residues. The V and J ends lost 3 bases and 2 bases, in that order; junction bases with no gene match: 7.

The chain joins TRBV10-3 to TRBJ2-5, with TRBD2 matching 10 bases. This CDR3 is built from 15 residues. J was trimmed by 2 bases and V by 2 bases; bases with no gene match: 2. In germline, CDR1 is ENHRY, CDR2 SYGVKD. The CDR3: CAISERLAGQETQYF. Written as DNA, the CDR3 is TGTGCCATCAGTGAGAGACTAGCGGGTCAAGAGACCCAGTACTTC.

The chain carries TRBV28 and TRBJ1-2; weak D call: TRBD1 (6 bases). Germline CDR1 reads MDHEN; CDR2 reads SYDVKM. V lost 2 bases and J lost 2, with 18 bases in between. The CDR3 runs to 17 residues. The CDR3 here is CASSLPRLQGMNYGYTF. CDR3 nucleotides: TGTGCCAGCAGTTTACCCCGATTACAGGGAATGAACTATGGCTACACCTTC.

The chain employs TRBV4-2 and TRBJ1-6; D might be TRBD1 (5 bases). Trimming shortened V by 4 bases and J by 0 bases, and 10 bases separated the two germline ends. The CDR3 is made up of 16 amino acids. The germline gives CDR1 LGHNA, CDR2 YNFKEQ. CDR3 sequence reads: CASSPKGSSYNSPLHF. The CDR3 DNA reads TGTGCCAGCAGCCCAAAGGGGAGCTCCTATAATTCACCCCTCCACTTT.

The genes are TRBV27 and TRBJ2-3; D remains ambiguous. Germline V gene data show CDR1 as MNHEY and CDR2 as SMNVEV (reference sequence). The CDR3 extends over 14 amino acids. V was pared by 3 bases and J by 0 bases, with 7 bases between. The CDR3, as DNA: TGTGCCAGCAGTTTGCGCTTTAGCACAGATACGCAGTATTTT. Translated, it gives CASSLRFSTDTQYF.

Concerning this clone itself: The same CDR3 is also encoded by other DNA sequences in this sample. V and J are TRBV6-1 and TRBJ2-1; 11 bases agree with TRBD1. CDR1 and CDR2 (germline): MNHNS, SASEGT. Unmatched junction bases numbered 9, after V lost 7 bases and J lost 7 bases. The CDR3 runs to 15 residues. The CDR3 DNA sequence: TGTGCCAGCACTTGGGGACAGGGGGTAGGAAATGAGCAGTTCTTC. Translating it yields CASTWGQGVGNEQFF.

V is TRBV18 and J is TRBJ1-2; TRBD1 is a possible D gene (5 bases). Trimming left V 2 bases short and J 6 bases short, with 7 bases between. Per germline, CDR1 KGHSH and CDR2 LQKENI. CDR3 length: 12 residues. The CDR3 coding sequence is TGTGCCAGCTCACCAAAAGGGGATGGCTACACCTTC. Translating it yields CASSPKGDGYTF.

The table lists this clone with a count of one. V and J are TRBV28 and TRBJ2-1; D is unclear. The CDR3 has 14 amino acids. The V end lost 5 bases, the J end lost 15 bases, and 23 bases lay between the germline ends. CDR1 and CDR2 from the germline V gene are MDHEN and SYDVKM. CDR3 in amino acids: CASSIISGTPKRFF. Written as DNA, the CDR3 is TGTGCCAGCAGTATAATCTCGGGCACCCCCAAGCGGTTCTTC.

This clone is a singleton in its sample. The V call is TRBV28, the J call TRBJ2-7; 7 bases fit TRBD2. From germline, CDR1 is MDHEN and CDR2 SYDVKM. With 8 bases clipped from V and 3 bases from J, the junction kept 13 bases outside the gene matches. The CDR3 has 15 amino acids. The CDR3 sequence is CASGNRLANFYEQYF. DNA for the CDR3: TGTGCCAGCGGGAATCGACTAGCTAATTTCTACGAGCAGTACTTC. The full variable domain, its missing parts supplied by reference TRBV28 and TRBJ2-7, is DVKVTQSSRYLVKRTGEKVFLECVQDMDHENMFWYRQDPGLGLRLIYFSYDVKMKEKGDIPEGYSVSREKKERFSLILESASTNQTSMYLCASGNRLANFYEQYFGPGTRLTVT.

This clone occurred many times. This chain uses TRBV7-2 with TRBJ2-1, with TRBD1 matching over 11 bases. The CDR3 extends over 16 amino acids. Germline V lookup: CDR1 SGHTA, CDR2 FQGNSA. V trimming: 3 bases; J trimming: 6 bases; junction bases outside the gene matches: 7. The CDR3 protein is CASSFLGQGATNEQFF. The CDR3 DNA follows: TGTGCCAGCAGCTTCCTCGGACAGGGGGCCACCAATGAGCAGTTCTTC.

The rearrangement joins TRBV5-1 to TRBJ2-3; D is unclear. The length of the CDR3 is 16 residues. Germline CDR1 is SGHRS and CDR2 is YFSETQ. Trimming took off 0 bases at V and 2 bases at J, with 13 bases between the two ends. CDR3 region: CASSLEIGRNTDTQYF. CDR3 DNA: TGCGCCAGCAGCTTGGAAATCGGACGGAACACAGATACGCAGTATTTT.

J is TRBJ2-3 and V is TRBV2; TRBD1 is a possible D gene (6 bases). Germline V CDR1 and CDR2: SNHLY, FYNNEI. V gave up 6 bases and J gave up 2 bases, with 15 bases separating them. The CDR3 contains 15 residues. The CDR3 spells CASRGGRHPTDTQYF. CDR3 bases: TGTGCCAGCAGAGGGGGACGTCATCCCACAGATACGCAGTATTTT. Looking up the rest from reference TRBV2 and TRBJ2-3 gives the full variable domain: EPEVTQTPSHQVTQMGQEVILRCVPISNHLYFYWYRQILGQKVEFLVSFYNNEISEKSEIFDDQFSVERPDGSNFTLKIRSTKLEDSAMYFCASRGGRHPTDTQYFGPGTRLTVL.

The CDR3 DNA reads as TGTGCCAGCAGCTTAGGGAGTCAGGGCTACACCTTC. Protein: CASSLGSQGYTF. The chain is built from TRBV11-2 and TRBJ1-2; D is unclear. Trimming stripped 1 base from V and 8 bases from J, with 8 bases between. The CDR3 contains 12 residues. Germline V gene data show CDR1 as SGHAT and CDR2 as FQNNGV. The full variable domain, in which reference TRBV11-2 and TRBJ1-2 provide the parts outside the CDR3, is EAGVAQSPRYKIIEKRQSVAFWCNPISGHATLYWYQQILGQGPKLLIQFQNNGVVDDSQLPKDRFSAERLKGVDSTLKIQPAKLEDSAVYLCASSLGSQGYTFGSGTRLTVV.

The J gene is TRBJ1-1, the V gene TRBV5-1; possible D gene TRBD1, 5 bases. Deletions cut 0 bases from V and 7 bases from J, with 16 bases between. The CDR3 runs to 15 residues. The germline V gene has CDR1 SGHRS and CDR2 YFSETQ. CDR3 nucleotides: TGCGCCAGCAGCTTGGAACCCGGGGCGAGTGGTGAAGCTTTCTTT. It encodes CASSLEPGASGEAFF.

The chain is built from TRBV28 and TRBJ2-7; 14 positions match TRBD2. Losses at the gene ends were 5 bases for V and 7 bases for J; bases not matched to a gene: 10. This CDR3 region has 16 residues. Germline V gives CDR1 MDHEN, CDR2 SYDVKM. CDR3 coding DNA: TGTGCCAGCAGTCGACCGGGACTAGCGGGAGTTCGGGAGCAGTACTTC. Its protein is CASSRPGLAGVREQYF. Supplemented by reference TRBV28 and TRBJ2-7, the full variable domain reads DVKVTQSSRYLVKRTGEKVFLECVQDMDHENMFWYRQDPGLGLRLIYFSYDVKMKEKGDIPEGYSVSREKKERFSLILESASTNQTSMYLCASSRPGLAGVREQYFGPGTRLTVT.

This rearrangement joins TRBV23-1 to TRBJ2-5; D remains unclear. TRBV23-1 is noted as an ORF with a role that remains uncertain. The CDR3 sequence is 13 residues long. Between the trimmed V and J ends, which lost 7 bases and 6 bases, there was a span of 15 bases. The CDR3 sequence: CASTTQFRKTQYF. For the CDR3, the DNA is TGCGCCAGCACAACCCAATTTCGGAAGACCCAGTACTTC.